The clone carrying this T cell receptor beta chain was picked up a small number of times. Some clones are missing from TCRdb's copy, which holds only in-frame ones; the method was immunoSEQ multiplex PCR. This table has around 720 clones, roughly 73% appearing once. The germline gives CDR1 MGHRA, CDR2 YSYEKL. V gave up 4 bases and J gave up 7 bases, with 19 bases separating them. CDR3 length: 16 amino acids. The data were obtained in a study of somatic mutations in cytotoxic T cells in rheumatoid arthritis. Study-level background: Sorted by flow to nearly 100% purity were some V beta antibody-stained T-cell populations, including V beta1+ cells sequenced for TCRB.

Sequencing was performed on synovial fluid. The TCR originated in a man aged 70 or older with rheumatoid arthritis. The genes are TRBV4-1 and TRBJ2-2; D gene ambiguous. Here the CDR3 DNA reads TGCGCCAGCAGCCCCCAAGGCCTAGGAAGGAGCGGGGAGCTGTTTTTT. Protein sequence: CASSPQGLGRSGELFF.